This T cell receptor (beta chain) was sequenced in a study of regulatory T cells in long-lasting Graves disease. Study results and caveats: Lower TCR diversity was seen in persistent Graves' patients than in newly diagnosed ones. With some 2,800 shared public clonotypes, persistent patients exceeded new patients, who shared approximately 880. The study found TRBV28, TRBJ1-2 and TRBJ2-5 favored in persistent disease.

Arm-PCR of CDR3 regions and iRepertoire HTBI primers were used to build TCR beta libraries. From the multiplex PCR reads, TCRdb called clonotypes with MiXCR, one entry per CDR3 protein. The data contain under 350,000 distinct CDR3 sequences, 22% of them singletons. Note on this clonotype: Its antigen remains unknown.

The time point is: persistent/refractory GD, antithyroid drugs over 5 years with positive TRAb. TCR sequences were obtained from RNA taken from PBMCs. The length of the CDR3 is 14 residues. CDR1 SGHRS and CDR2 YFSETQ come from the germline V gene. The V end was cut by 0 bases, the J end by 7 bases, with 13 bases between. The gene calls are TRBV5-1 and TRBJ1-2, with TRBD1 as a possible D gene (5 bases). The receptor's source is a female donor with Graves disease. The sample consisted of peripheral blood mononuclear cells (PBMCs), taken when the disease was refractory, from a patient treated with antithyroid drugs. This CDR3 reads CASSLGKGASGYTF. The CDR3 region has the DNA TGCGCCAGCAGCTTGGGAAAAGGGGCAAGTGGCTACACCTTC.